This entry lists 5 T cell receptor beta chains sequenced from one sample in a study of Graves' ophthalmopathy and Graves' hyperthyroidism. Beta-chain TCR CDR3 regions were amplified from RNA transcripts. RT-PCR in the first round used HTBI primers; a second-round multiplex PCR followed. In TCRdb, the multiplex PCR reads were re-called with MiXCR into one record per CDR3 protein. The table records roughly 51,000 distinct CDR3 sequences, under 55% of them present only once. The sequencing input was peripheral blood. All receptors come from an adult man with Graves' ophthalmopathy.

This clonotype was counted many times. The chain carries TRBV5-6 and TRBJ2-5; D gene ambiguous. Trimming shortened V by 4 bases and J by 5 bases, and 15 bases separated the two germline ends. CDR1 SGHDT and CDR2 YYEEEE come from the germline V gene. The CDR3 contains 14 residues. The CDR3 here is CASSRVDARETQYF. As DNA, the CDR3 is TGTGCCAGCAGCCGGGTGGATGCACGGGAGACCCAGTACTTC.

This clonotype appeared many times. This chain joins TRBV10-3 and TRBJ2-2, with 12 bases fitting TRBD1. CDR1 and CDR2 from the germline V gene are ENHRY and SYGVKD. The CDR3 is 16 residues long. CDR3 protein: CATHTGTGGPTGELFF. The CDR3 DNA follows: TGTGCTACCCACACCGGGACAGGGGGCCCCACCGGGGAGCTGTTTTTT.

V gene TRBV2 combines with J gene TRBJ2-3, with TRBD2 identical over 9 bases. The J segment lost 7 bases and the V segment lost 6 bases, leaving 5 bases of the junction unmatched. CDR1 is SNHLY, CDR2 FYNNEI, per germline. The CDR3 has 13 amino acids. CDR3 protein: CASRASGDYTQYF. The DNA of the CDR3 is TGTGCCAGCAGGGCTAGCGGGGACTATACGCAGTATTTT. The variable domain in full, with the rest retrieved from reference TRBV2 and TRBJ2-3, is EPEVTQTPSHQVTQMGQEVILRCVPISNHLYFYWYRQILGQKVEFLVSFYNNEISEKSEIFDDQFSVERPDGSNFTLKIRSTKLEDSAMYFCASRASGDYTQYFGPGTRLTVL.

Comments on this clonotype: An end of the junction differs from the germline gene, which may be a read error. The chain joins TRBV5-1 to TRBJ1-2, with D unresolved. The length of the CDR3 is 13 residues. CDR1 SGHRS and CDR2 YFSETQ come from the germline V gene. For the CDR3, the DNA is TGCGCCAGCAGTCTAGACATTAACTACGGCTACACCTTC. Protein: CASSLDINYGYTF.

Concerning this clonotype itself: The germline gene is not matched at one end of the junction; a read error may be the cause. CDR3 coding DNA: TGCGCCAGCAGCTTGGGACTTTACTACGAGCAGTACTTC. This sequence encodes CASSLGLYYEQYF. The chain combines TRBV5-5 with TRBJ2-7; D might be TRBD2 (6 bases). Germline V lookup: CDR1 SGHKS, CDR2 YYEKEE (reference sequence). The length of the CDR3 is 13 residues.